The next 28 T cell receptor beta chains were all read from a single sample in a study of blood T cell repertoires in COVID-19. Here immunoSEQ multiplex PCR was the method, and the copy in TCRdb shows in-frame clones only, minus some. Counted here are under 100,000 clones, 80% to 95% occurring once; the ten biggest clones make up roughly 5.9%. The specimen was peripheral blood. The receptors here all came from a woman in her fifties or sixties with active COVID-19.

The chain uses TRBV24-1 and TRBJ2-7; D may be TRBD2 (6 bases). V shed 4 bases and J shed 0 bases, with 12 bases lying between them. The germline gives CDR1 KGHDR, CDR2 SFDVKD. CDR3 length equals 15 residues. Here the CDR3 reads CATSDASAPSYEQYF. In nucleotides, the CDR3 is TGTGCCACCAGTGACGCTAGCGCACCCTCCTACGAGCAGTACTTC.

This chain uses TRBV18 with TRBJ2-7, with TRBD1 identical over 7 bases. From germline, CDR1 is KGHSH and CDR2 LQKENI. J lost 2 bases, V lost 6 bases, and 4 bases had no gene match. The CDR3 runs to 13 residues. As DNA, the CDR3 is TGTGCCAGCTCTCCGGGACAGACCTACGAGCAGTACTTC. Its translation is CASSPGQTYEQYF.

J is TRBJ2-7 and V is TRBV7-9; 11 bases are shared with TRBD2. The CDR3 is 15 amino acids. Per germline, CDR1 SEHNR and CDR2 FQNEAQ (reference sequence). J gave up 3 bases and V 6 bases, and 7 bases lay outside the gene matches. CDR3 sequence: CASSLTSGGGYEQYF. The DNA of the CDR3 is TGTGCCAGCAGTCTTACTAGCGGGGGCGGCTACGAGCAGTACTTC.

V usage is TRBV19 and J usage is TRBJ1-6; tentative D call: TRBD1 (5 bases). The length of the CDR3 is 15 residues. The ends were cut back, 5 bases at V and 3 bases at J, with 11 bases in the middle. Germline-derived CDR1 and CDR2 are LNHDA and SQIVND (reference sequence). CDR3 in DNA: TGTGCCAGTAGTCTACAGGAGATCTATAATTCACCCCTCCACTTT. Its protein product is CASSLQEIYNSPLHF.

This clone was picked up one time. The rearrangement joins TRBV28 to TRBJ1-5; 7 bases line up with TRBD1. CDR3 length: 16 amino acids. V shed 5 bases and J 4 bases; nucleotides not matched to a gene: 11. CDR1 is MDHEN and CDR2 is SYDVKM in the germline V gene. CDR3 in DNA: TGTGCCAGCAGTCCCCGTCTGGCAGGGGGTAATCAGCCCCAGCATTTT. Encoded protein: CASSPRLAGGNQPQHF.

The chain joins TRBV9 to TRBJ1-5; D remains unclear. The V end was cut by 4 bases, the J end by 3 bases, with 11 bases between. Germline-derived CDR1 and CDR2 are SGDLS and YYNGEE. The CDR3 loop spans 14 amino acids. CDR3 sequence (DNA): TGTGCCAGCAGCCCCGACATTTCCAATCAGCCCCAGCATTTT. Protein sequence: CASSPDISNQPQHF.

The chain has TRBV5-5 and TRBJ2-5; 7 bases match TRBD1. Germline V gene sequence: CDR1 SGHKS, CDR2 YYEKEE (reference sequence). V dropped 4 bases and J dropped 5; count of bases not matched to a gene: 5. This CDR3 is 13 amino acids long. The CDR3, as DNA: TGTGCCAGCAGCCCAGGGGGTGTGGAGACCCAGTACTTC. Translating it yields CASSPGGVETQYF. The full variable domain, rest sourced from reference TRBV5-5 and TRBJ2-5, is DAGVTQSPTHLIKTRGQQVTLRCSPISGHKSVSWYQQVLGQGPQFIFQYYEKEERGRGNFPDRFSARQFPNYSSELNVNALLLGDSALYLCASSPGGVETQYFGPGTRLLVL.

This CDR3 reads CASSPQGAYGYTF. The CDR3 DNA follows: TGTGCCAGCAGCCCACAGGGGGCCTATGGCTACACCTTC. V and J are TRBV7-6 and TRBJ1-2, with TRBD1 matching 9 bases. Germline-derived CDR1 and CDR2 are SGHVS and FNYEAQ. CDR3 length: 13 amino acids. The V gene end was trimmed by 5 bases and the J gene end by 4 bases; junction bases not matched to a gene: 2.

V is TRBV28 and J is TRBJ1-2; D not certain. Germline CDR1 and CDR2: MDHEN and SYDVKM. The CDR3 length is 11 residues. V lost 4 bases, J lost 6 bases, and 6 bases lay in between. The CDR3 sequence is CASSYVDGYTF. Here the CDR3 DNA reads TGTGCCAGCAGTTACGTAGATGGCTACACCTTC.

The chain employs TRBV3-1 (or the pseudogene TRBV3-2) and TRBJ1-6; tentative D call: TRBD1 (6 bases). The V end was cut by 1 base, the J end by 4 bases, with 11 bases between. Looked up from germline, CDR1 is LGHDT and CDR2 is YNNKEL (reference sequence). The CDR3 sequence is 16 residues long. CDR3: CASSQALTGYNSPLHF. The CDR3 coding sequence is TGTGCCAGCAGCCAAGCACTGACAGGATATAATTCACCCCTCCACTTT.

The J gene is TRBJ2-5, the V gene TRBV5-1; a weak D match, TRBD1 (6 bases). The CDR3 spans 14 residues. The germline gives CDR1 SGHRS, CDR2 YFSETQ. Trimming removed 4 bases at V and 2 bases at J, with 12 bases between. CDR3 loop: CASSPGQLQETQYF. The DNA for the CDR3 is TGCGCCAGCAGCCCGGGACAACTTCAAGAGACCCAGTACTTC. Drawing the rest from reference TRBV5-1 and TRBJ2-5, the complete variable domain is KAGVTQTPRYLIKTRGQQVTLSCSPISGHRSVSWYQQTPGQGLQFLFEYFSETQRNKGNFPGRFSGRQFSNSRSEMNVSTLELGDSALYLCASSPGQLQETQYFGPGTRLLVL.

This chain connects TRBV10-3 to TRBJ2-3; D is unclear. V lost 6 bases and J 3 bases, leaving 7 bases between the germline ends. This CDR3 spans 12 amino acids. From germline, CDR1 is ENHRY and CDR2 SYGVKD. CDR3 sequence: CAISTSTDTQYF. The CDR3 DNA is TGTGCCATCAGCACTTCGACAGATACGCAGTATTTT.

The chain recombines TRBV27 with TRBJ2-3; possible D gene TRBD2, 5 bases. The V gene's germline CDR1 is MNHEY and CDR2 SMNVEV (reference sequence). Trimming removed 6 bases from V and 3 bases from J, with 13 bases in between. This CDR3 is built from 14 residues. The CDR3 sequence is CASRTWERTDTQYF. The CDR3 DNA reads as TGTGCCAGCAGGACGTGGGAGCGTACAGATACGCAGTATTTT.

The V gene is TRBV12-5, the J gene TRBJ1-1; D remains ambiguous. The CDR3 loop spans 12 amino acids. V was pared by 5 bases and J by 5 bases, with 9 bases between. The germline CDR1 and CDR2 sequences are LGHNT and FRNRAP. CDR3 sequence: CASGGLVTEAFF. CDR3 in DNA: TGTGCTAGTGGTGGGCTGGTGACTGAAGCTTTCTTT.

This clone was counted once. The chain couples TRBV7-9 to TRBJ2-7, with a weak D call TRBD1 (7 bases). Trimming removed 5 bases at V and 2 bases at J, with 16 bases between. The CDR3 runs to 15 residues. Germline V CDR1 and CDR2: SEHNR, FQNEAQ (reference sequence). CDR3 in amino acids: CASSGRDRITYEQYF. CDR3 coding DNA: TGTGCCAGCAGCGGGCGGGACAGAATAACCTACGAGCAGTACTTC.

The V call is TRBV9, the J call TRBJ2-7, with 9 nucleotides matching TRBD1. This CDR3 has 16 amino acids. With 4 bases clipped from V and 5 bases from J, the junction kept 13 bases outside the gene matches. The germline V gene encodes CDR1 SGDLS and CDR2 YYNGEE. For the CDR3, the DNA is TGTGCCAGCAGCCCCCCGGCCGGGACAGGGAGGCACGAGCAGTACTTC. Translated, it gives CASSPPAGTGRHEQYF.

V usage is TRBV30 and J usage is TRBJ1-1, with TRBD1 as a possible D gene (6 bases). The CDR3 runs 10 residues. Looked up from germline, CDR1 is GTSNPN and CDR2 is SVGIG (reference sequence). The CDR3 here is CTGMNTEAFF. The CDR3 region has the DNA TGTACAGGGATGAACACTGAAGCTTTCTTT.

The CDR3 DNA follows: TGTGCCAGTACAGACCAGGGCGAGCAGTACTTC. Amino acid sequence: CASTDQGEQYF. The rearrangement joins TRBV28 to TRBJ2-7, with D perhaps matching TRBD1 (5 bases). The germline CDR1 and CDR2 sequences are MDHEN and SYDVKM. The CDR3 covers 11 residues. V was trimmed by 9 bases and J by 6 bases, leaving 12 bases between them.

This clone has a single count. This rearrangement joins TRBV7-9 to TRBJ2-1; TRBD2 matches at 11 bases. J gave up 8 bases and V 0 bases, and 6 bases lay outside the gene matches. Per germline, CDR1 SEHNR and CDR2 FQNEAQ (reference sequence). The CDR3 contains 16 residues. As DNA, the CDR3 is TGTGCCAGCAGCTTAGCAGGTAGCGGGGGGGCCCATGAGCAGTTCTTC. Encoded protein: CASSLAGSGGAHEQFF.

The chain employs TRBV6-2 or TRBV6-3 and TRBJ1-5, with D perhaps TRBD1 (5 bases). V shed 2 bases and J shed 0 bases, with 14 bases lying between them. The CDR3 is made up of 17 amino acids. In germline, CDR1 is MNHEY, CDR2 SVGEGT. CDR3 in DNA: TGTGCCAGCAGTTACGACAGCCTCTCGTATAGCAATCAGCCCCAGCATTTT. It is translated as CASSYDSLSYSNQPQHF.

A remark on this clone: The same CDR3 arises from other DNA sequences in this sample as well. This chain joins TRBV12-3 or TRBV12-4 and TRBJ2-7, with D possibly TRBD2 on 5 matching bases. The CDR3 is made up of 11 amino acids. The V end lost 5 bases, the J end lost 3 bases, and 5 bases lay between the germline ends. The CDR3 DNA reads TGTGCCAGCAGTCGGGACTACGAGCAGTACTTC. Its translation: CASSRDYEQYF.

The chain combines TRBV5-1 with TRBJ2-1; TRBD2 aligns across 10 bases. This CDR3 spans 18 amino acids. Germline V gene lookup returns CDR1 SGHRS and CDR2 YFSETQ. V gave up 1 base and J gave up 7 bases; unmatched junction bases: 14. In DNA form, the CDR3 reads TGCGCCAGCAGCTTGAGAAGGAGCGGGAGGGCCTTAAGGAATGAGCAGTTCTTC. Protein product: CASSLRRSGRALRNEQFF.

V and J are TRBV27 and TRBJ2-3; 7 bases map to TRBD2. With V trimmed by 5 bases and J by 1 base, 6 bases remained unmatched. CDR1 MNHEY and CDR2 SMNVEV come from the germline V gene (reference sequence). CDR3 size: 15 residues. CDR3 bases: TGTGCCAGCAGTGGTGGTACTAGCGGCACAGATACGCAGTATTTT. It yields the protein CASSGGTSGTDTQYF.

V is TRBV6-5 and J is TRBJ1-3; D call uncertain. Germline loops: CDR1 MNHEY, CDR2 SVGAGI. CDR3 length: 15 amino acids. V was shortened by 4 bases and J by 4 bases, with 14 bases between the two germline ends. The CDR3 nucleotides read TGTGCCAGCAGTTTCTCGAAGGAGGCGGGAAACACCATATATTTT. Its protein product is CASSFSKEAGNTIYF.

The chain couples TRBV19 to TRBJ1-2, with 7 bases fitting TRBD1. The germline CDR1 and CDR2 sequences are LNHDA and SQIVND (reference sequence). This CDR3 contains 15 residues. The ends lost 5 bases at V and 0 bases at J; junction bases unmatched: 6. CDR3 DNA sequence: TGTGCCAGTAGTGGCCGGGACAGAGCTAACTATGGCTACACCTTC. Residues: CASSGRDRANYGYTF.

The chain has TRBV7-2 and TRBJ1-3; TRBD1 aligns across 7 bases. The trim removed 5 bases at V and 1 base at J, leaving 2 bases unmatched. Germline assignment: CDR1 SGHTA and CDR2 FQGNSA. The CDR3 loop spans 14 amino acids. The CDR3 DNA reads as TGTGCCAGCAGCCAGGGGGATTCTGGAAACACCATATATTTT. Encoded protein: CASSQGDSGNTIYF.

The chain couples TRBV5-1 to TRBJ2-6, with a weak D call TRBD2 (5 bases). The CDR3 length is 16 residues. CDR1 SGHRS and CDR2 YFSETQ come from the germline V gene. V was cut by 8 bases and J by 0 bases, with 15 bases left in between. The DNA of the CDR3 is TGCGCCAGTAGTAGCGACCAACCCTCTGGGGCCAACGTCCTGACTTTC. This translates into CASSSDQPSGANVLTF.

This chain joins TRBV5-5 and TRBJ2-1; 8 bases line up with TRBD1. CDR3 length: 15 residues. Per germline, CDR1 SGHKS and CDR2 YYEKEE (reference sequence). V lost 3 bases and J lost 0; bases outside the gene matches: 2. The CDR3 sequence: CASSWTGSSYNEQFF. The CDR3 region has the DNA TGTGCCAGCAGCTGGACAGGGAGCTCCTACAATGAGCAGTTCTTC.